This entry concerns a single T cell receptor (beta chain). Its antigen is not identified. Profiled with immunoSEQ multiplex PCR; TCRdb holds only in-frame clones, not every one. The table shows about 160,000 clones, with approximately 90% occurring only once. The data originate from a study of T cell responses to AZD1222 COVID-19 vaccine. Points from the study as a whole: As reported, nearly half of all spike-specific TCRs target variant regions that are unmutated. In a largely white British group with more females than males, clonal diversity was possibly underestimated. Sampling that yielded the repertoires occurred only after the peak T cell response. With dominance at 160-218 and 743-854, vaccine-associated CD4 TCRs spanned spike.

The CDR3 totals 14 residues. V was trimmed by 8 bases and J by 3 bases, leaving 14 bases between them. The V gene's germline CDR1 is MNHEY and CDR2 SMNVEV (reference sequence). The rearrangement uses TRBV27 and TRBJ1-5; D gene unclear. This clonotype was sampled from an adult in good health. This specimen was peripheral blood, taken on day 0 of AZD1222 vaccination. The CDR3, as DNA: TGTGCCAGCGCAAGGGATCGGAACAATCAGCCCCAGCATTTT. Encoded protein: CASARDRNNQPQHF.